The entry below gives a single T cell receptor beta chain sequence along with its context. Its antigen is not identified. With 3 bases clipped from V and 4 bases from J, the junction kept 14 bases outside the gene matches. There are 17 residues in the CDR3. Germline V gives CDR1 SQVTM, CDR2 ANQGSEA. TCRdb keeps only in-frame clones here, not all; method: immunoSEQ multiplex PCR. The repertoire holds about 76,000 clones, with about 87% as singletons. These data originate in a study of OX40 agonist ivuxolimab in advanced cancers. Study as a whole: About 40% of patients had received prior checkpoint inhibitor therapy. Whole-study findings and limits: The authors also found low normalized T-cell clonal expansion in some nonresponders. Averaging showed that CD8+ T cells had more expanded clones than CD4+ did. Clonal expansion was among the lowest in partial responders at 0.1-3.0 mg/kg, especially CD8+.

Sample: CD4+ or CD8+ T cells sorted from blood, taken in a trial of the OX40 agonist ivuxolimab. The source is an adult with an advanced solid tumor such as melanoma, head and neck, liver or kidney cancer. This chain uses TRBV29-1 with TRBJ1-2; the match to TRBD1 covers 10 bases. This CDR3 reads CSVDREPTGGSFYGYTF. The CDR3 region has the DNA TGCAGCGTTGACCGAGAGCCGACAGGGGGCTCGTTCTATGGCTACACCTTC.